Presented here are 30 T cell receptor beta chains from one specimen sequenced in a study of patients and donors after allogeneic stem cell transplantation. Each CDR3 protein gets one entry after TCRdb re-called the RT-PCR reads with MiXCR. The sample yields over 400,000 distinct CDR3 sequences, more than 15% seen once. The sequenced sample was blood, either unsorted or a sorted T cell fraction (not recorded which). All receptors come from a human donor who was either an allogeneic HSCT recipient or a stem cell or donor lymphocyte infusion donor (not recorded which). It is not recorded whose cells these are; they may come from a transplant donor.

The chain is built from TRBV28 and TRBJ2-5; the match to TRBD1 covers 7 bases. This CDR3 is built from 16 residues. Germline V gives CDR1 MDHEN, CDR2 SYDVKM. V lost 2 bases, J lost 0 bases, and 6 bases stayed unmatched. CDR3 loop: CASSLEGGLNQETQYF. The CDR3 bases are TGTGCCAGCAGTTTAGAAGGGGGCCTCAACCAAGAGACCCAGTACTTC.

The chain carries TRBV19 and TRBJ1-3; weak D call: TRBD1 (5 bases). The length of the CDR3 is 15 residues. V dropped 3 bases and J dropped 0 bases, with 9 bases sitting between them. Germline V lookup: CDR1 LNHDA, CDR2 SQIVND (reference sequence). CDR3 bases: TGTGCCAGTAGTATTGGCGACAGCTCTGGAAACACCATATATTTT. Translating gives CASSIGDSSGNTIYF.

This rearrangement joins TRBV3-1 to TRBJ2-5; D is undetermined. Germline assignment: CDR1 LGHDT and CDR2 YNNKEL (reference sequence). V dropped 4 bases and J dropped 5 bases, with 17 bases sitting between them. The CDR3 has 15 residues. The DNA for the CDR3 is TGTGCCAGCAGCCCTCTCCCCGGGCCCGGGGAGACCCAGTACTTC. It yields the protein CASSPLPGPGETQYF.

This clonotype was seen a handful of times. The V and J genes are TRBV7-9 and TRBJ1-1; D is unresolved. The V gene's germline CDR1 is SEHNR and CDR2 FQNEAQ (reference sequence). Between the trimmed V and J ends, which lost 5 bases and 7 bases, there was a span of 17 bases. The CDR3 has 14 residues. CDR3 protein: CASSLSRTKDEAFF. Written as DNA, the CDR3 is TGTGCCAGCAGCCTTAGTCGGACGAAAGATGAAGCTTTCTTT.

This clonotype came up many times. The chain couples TRBV27 to TRBJ2-7; D gene ambiguous. Germline assignment: CDR1 MNHEY and CDR2 SMNVEV (reference sequence). Trimming took off 6 bases at V and 3 bases at J, with 6 bases between the two ends. CDR3 size: 11 residues. The CDR3 region is CASSFGYEQYF. CDR3 DNA: TGTGCCAGCAGCTTTGGCTACGAGCAGTACTTC.

The chain combines TRBV6-5 with TRBJ1-2, with a possible D match to TRBD1 (6 bases). This CDR3 contains 16 residues. Germline CDR1 is MNHEY and CDR2 is SVGAGI. V was shortened by 0 bases and J by 4 bases, with 15 bases between the two germline ends. The CDR3 region is CASSYSPRGAGYGYTF. CDR3 DNA: TGTGCCAGCAGTTACTCACCTCGGGGGGCAGGCTATGGCTACACCTTC.

This clonotype was seen more than once but under ten times. This chain joins TRBV20-1 and TRBJ2-3, with 11 bases fitting TRBD1. The CDR3 spans 16 residues. Germline V gene sequence: CDR1 DFQATT, CDR2 SNEGSKA (reference sequence). After removal of 6 bases from V and 8 bases from J, the junction contained 16 bases not matched to a gene. The CDR3 is CSAIVYGQGAVGTQYF. The CDR3 nucleotides read TGCAGTGCAATTGTATACGGACAGGGGGCAGTTGGTACGCAGTATTTT.

This clonotype was observed a handful of times. The chain employs TRBV20-1 and TRBJ2-3; a possible D gene is TRBD1 (6 bases). Trimming shortened V by 6 bases and J by 8 bases, and 18 bases separated the two germline ends. This CDR3 has 13 residues. In germline, CDR1 is DFQATT, CDR2 SNEGSKA (reference sequence). The CDR3 nucleotides read TGCAGTGCGGCACCTGGGGGCTCCGGTACGCAGTATTTT. Its translation: CSAAPGGSGTQYF.

This clonotype was counted at least ten times. The chain carries TRBV7-9 and TRBJ2-3; D possibly uses TRBD1 or TRBD2 (5 bases each). Germline lookup yields CDR1 SEHNR and CDR2 FQNEAQ (reference sequence). V gave up 1 base and J gave up 1 base, with 6 bases separating them. The CDR3 extends over 14 amino acids. The CDR3 DNA reads as TGTGCCAGCAGCTTAGGGGACGGCACAGATACGCAGTATTTT. Residues: CASSLGDGTDTQYF.

V gene TRBV20-1 combines with J gene TRBJ2-3; no firm D call. There are 15 residues in the CDR3. Germline assignment: CDR1 DFQATT and CDR2 SNEGSKA (reference sequence). Trimming removed 3 bases from V and 0 bases from J, with 13 bases in between. In nucleotides, the CDR3 is TGCAGTGCTAGTAACGCGGTAGCAAGCACAGATACGCAGTATTTT. Translation gives CSASNAVASTDTQYF.

This clonotype was seen only a few times. The V gene is TRBV3-1, the J gene TRBJ2-1; the match to TRBD1 covers 8 bases. The ends lost 0 bases at V and 5 bases at J; junction bases unmatched: 9. This CDR3 region has 17 residues. Germline V CDR1 and CDR2: LGHDT, YNNKEL (reference sequence). The CDR3 bases are TGTGCCAGCAGCCAAGATCTTTGGACAGGGTACCACAATGAGCAGTTCTTC. Residues: CASSQDLWTGYHNEQFF.

The chain employs TRBV5-1 and TRBJ1-6; D gene uncertain. This CDR3 is 16 amino acids long. The V end lost 5 bases, the J end lost 0 bases, and 12 bases lay between the germline ends. The germline gives CDR1 SGHRS, CDR2 YFSETQ. The CDR3 sequence: CASRPVESSYNSPLHF. DNA for the CDR3: TGCGCCAGCAGGCCAGTCGAAAGCTCCTATAATTCACCCCTCCACTTT.

This clonotype has a handful of counts. V and J are TRBV6-5 and TRBJ1-6; possibly TRBD1 for D (5 bases). Trimming removed 2 bases at V and 4 bases at J, with 6 bases between. In germline, CDR1 is MNHEY, CDR2 SVGAGI. The CDR3 is 14 residues long. CDR3 DNA: TGTGCCAGCAGTTACGGGGGGTATAATTCACCCCTCCACTTT. It specifies CASSYGGYNSPLHF.

This clonotype was counted between two and nine times. J is TRBJ1-4 and V is TRBV6-2 or TRBV6-3, with unresolved D. Germline V lookup: CDR1 MNHEY, CDR2 SVGEGT. Trimming pared 2 bases from V and 5 bases from J, leaving 12 bases between. The CDR3 contains 15 residues. The CDR3 bases are TGTGCCAGCAGTTACCGCAGGCAGAAGAATGAAAAACTGTTTTTT. The encoded protein is CASSYRRQKNEKLFF.

This clonotype was seen at least ten times. The chain employs TRBV5-1 and TRBJ2-3; D possibly uses TRBD1 or TRBD2 (6 bases each). In germline, CDR1 is SGHRS, CDR2 YFSETQ. The V end was cut by 0 bases, the J end by 2 bases, with 7 bases between. CDR3 length equals 14 residues. CDR3 DNA: TGCGCCAGCAGCTTGGGGGGGGCCACAGATACGCAGTATTTT. Translated: CASSLGGATDTQYF.

This clonotype occurred a few times. The rearrangement links TRBV30 to TRBJ1-1; no clear D gene. The germline CDR1 and CDR2 sequences are GTSNPN and SVGIG (reference sequence). Trimming stripped 0 bases from V and 1 base from J, with 6 bases between. The CDR3 runs to 13 residues. This chain's CDR3 is CAWSVHENTEAFF. CDR3 nucleotide sequence: TGTGCCTGGAGTGTTCACGAGAACACTGAAGCTTTCTTT.

This clonotype has at least ten counts. J is TRBJ2-7 and V is TRBV29-1; 7 bases are shared with TRBD1. Germline CDR1 is SQVTM and CDR2 is ANQGSEA. J was trimmed by 6 bases and V by 4 bases; bases with no gene match: 6. The CDR3 spans 12 residues. This CDR3 reads CSVGQGTGEQYF. In DNA, the CDR3 is TGCAGCGTTGGACAGGGAACAGGCGAGCAGTACTTC.

This chain links TRBV15 with TRBJ2-7; 11 bases are a match to TRBD2. Germline CDR1 reads LNHNV; CDR2 reads YYDKDF (reference sequence). The V and J ends lost 3 bases and 0 bases, in that order; junction bases with no gene match: 7. The CDR3 sequence is 17 residues long. Here the CDR3 DNA reads TGTGCCACCAGCAGGTCGGGACTAGCGGACAGCTCCTACGAGCAGTACTTC. Its protein is CATSRSGLADSSYEQYF.

The chain couples TRBV5-1 to TRBJ2-3; 12 positions match TRBD2. Germline V lookup: CDR1 SGHRS, CDR2 YFSETQ. The CDR3 consists of 17 residues. After removal of 4 bases from V and 2 bases from J, the junction contained 8 bases not matched to a gene. The CDR3 region is CASSPGTSGLNTDTQYF. The CDR3 DNA follows: TGCGCCAGCAGCCCCGGGACTAGCGGGTTGAACACAGATACGCAGTATTTT. Looking up the rest from reference TRBV5-1 and TRBJ2-3 gives the full variable domain: KAGVTQTPRYLIKTRGQQVTLSCSPISGHRSVSWYQQTPGQGLQFLFEYFSETQRNKGNFPGRFSGRQFSNSRSEMNVSTLELGDSALYLCASSPGTSGLNTDTQYFGPGTRLTVL.

There are many counts of this clonotype. V gene TRBV27 combines with J gene TRBJ2-3; D is perhaps TRBD1 or TRBD2 (5 bases each). In germline, CDR1 is MNHEY, CDR2 SMNVEV (reference sequence). The CDR3 has 18 amino acids. Trimming left V 5 bases short and J 1 base short, with 22 bases between. CDR3 protein: CASSPGFLGERGTDTQYF. DNA for the CDR3: TGTGCCAGCAGTCCGGGGTTTCTGGGGGAGAGGGGCACAGATACGCAGTATTTT.

This clonotype was seen a handful of times. The V gene is TRBV29-1, the J gene TRBJ2-7; D possibly corresponds to TRBD2 (6 bases). This CDR3 contains 14 residues. The V end was cut by 6 bases, the J end by 0 bases, with 15 bases between. Per the germline V gene, CDR1 is SQVTM and CDR2 is ANQGSEA. This chain's CDR3 is CSVRRDGHSYEQYF. CDR3 sequence (DNA): TGCAGCGTCAGGAGGGACGGCCACTCCTACGAGCAGTACTTC.

J is TRBJ1-5 and V is TRBV9; no clear D. The germline V and J ends were trimmed by 0 bases and 2 bases, with 9 bases remaining between them. The V gene's germline CDR1 is SGDLS and CDR2 YYNGEE. The CDR3 has 15 amino acids. The CDR3 here is CASSVAEQRNQPQHF. CDR3 DNA: TGTGCCAGCAGCGTAGCCGAACAACGCAATCAGCCCCAGCATTTT.

The chain uses TRBV7-9 and TRBJ2-7, with D tentatively TRBD1 or TRBD2 (5 bases each). V was cut by 1 base and J by 3 bases, with 13 bases left in between. CDR3 size: 15 residues. CDR1 SEHNR and CDR2 FQNEAQ come from the germline V gene (reference sequence). The CDR3 nucleotides read TGTGCCAGCAGCTTAGGTGGGGGACGGCACTACGAGCAGTACTTC. Translated, it gives CASSLGGGRHYEQYF.

The rearrangement joins TRBV18 to TRBJ1-2; possible D gene TRBD1, 5 bases. The CDR3 consists of 14 residues. V was cut by 0 bases and J by 4 bases, with 9 bases left in between. Germline loops: CDR1 KGHSH, CDR2 LQKENI. CDR3 sequence: CASSPPGGSYGYTF. The CDR3 DNA is TGTGCCAGCTCACCACCGGGGGGATCCTATGGCTACACCTTC. The full variable domain, in which reference TRBV18 and TRBJ1-2 provide the parts outside the CDR3, is NAGVMQNPRHLVRRRGQEARLRCSPMKGHSHVYWYRQLPEEGLKFMVYLQKENIIDESGMPKERFSAEFPKEGPSILRIQQVVRGDSAAYFCASSPPGGSYGYTFGSGTRLTVV.

The CDR3 sequence is CASSLVGLRGGETQYF. The DNA for the CDR3 is TGCGCCAGCAGCTTGGTTGGACTCCGAGGGGGAGAGACCCAGTACTTC. V gene TRBV5-1 combines with J gene TRBJ2-5, with D possibly being TRBD1 (6 bases). V was clipped by 0 bases and J by 4 bases, with 16 bases between them. The CDR3 runs 16 residues. Germline V CDR1 and CDR2: SGHRS, YFSETQ.

The chain employs TRBV2 and TRBJ1-5; perhaps TRBD1 as D (5 bases). Trimming removed 7 bases from V and 0 bases from J, with 25 bases in between. Germline V gene lookup returns CDR1 SNHLY and CDR2 FYNNEI. The CDR3 totals 19 residues. CDR3 DNA sequence: TGTGCCAGCAACGGGGCGGACGACCCTGGGGGATATAGCAATCAGCCCCAGCATTTT. Translated, it gives CASNGADDPGGYSNQPQHF.

The rearrangement links TRBV18 to TRBJ2-7; D perhaps matches TRBD2 (5 bases). There are 12 residues in the CDR3. Trimming removed 3 bases at V and 6 bases at J, with 9 bases between. From germline, CDR1 is KGHSH and CDR2 LQKENI. The CDR3 coding sequence is TGTGCCAGCTCACCTACTAGATCCGAGCAGTACTTC. Its translation is CASSPTRSEQYF.

A few counts support this clonotype. The chain couples TRBV5-1 to TRBJ1-5; TRBD1 matches at 7 bases. Germline assignment: CDR1 SGHRS and CDR2 YFSETQ. The trim removed 1 base at V and 6 bases at J, leaving 7 bases unmatched. The CDR3 has 15 residues. The CDR3 loop is CASSLIRGVGQPQHF. The CDR3 DNA reads as TGCGCCAGCAGCTTGATCAGGGGGGTAGGTCAGCCCCAGCATTTT.

This clonotype was counted many times. The chain recombines TRBV12-3 or TRBV12-4 with TRBJ2-7, with a possible D match to TRBD1 (6 bases). Between the trimmed V and J ends, which lost 1 base and 3 bases, there was a span of 10 bases. The CDR3 has 14 amino acids. As DNA, the CDR3 is TGTGCCAGCAGTTTAGGGGACATGGGCTACGAGCAGTACTTC. Its translation is CASSLGDMGYEQYF.

The rearrangement uses TRBV2 and TRBJ2-1, with D possibly being TRBD2 (6 bases). Trimming removed 8 bases at V and 0 bases at J, with 14 bases between. The CDR3 is made up of 15 amino acids. Germline V gives CDR1 SNHLY, CDR2 FYNNEI. CDR3 nucleotides: TGTGCCAGCGGGGGGTTCTCCCCCTCCTACAATGAGCAGTTCTTC. Its protein is CASGGFSPSYNEQFF.